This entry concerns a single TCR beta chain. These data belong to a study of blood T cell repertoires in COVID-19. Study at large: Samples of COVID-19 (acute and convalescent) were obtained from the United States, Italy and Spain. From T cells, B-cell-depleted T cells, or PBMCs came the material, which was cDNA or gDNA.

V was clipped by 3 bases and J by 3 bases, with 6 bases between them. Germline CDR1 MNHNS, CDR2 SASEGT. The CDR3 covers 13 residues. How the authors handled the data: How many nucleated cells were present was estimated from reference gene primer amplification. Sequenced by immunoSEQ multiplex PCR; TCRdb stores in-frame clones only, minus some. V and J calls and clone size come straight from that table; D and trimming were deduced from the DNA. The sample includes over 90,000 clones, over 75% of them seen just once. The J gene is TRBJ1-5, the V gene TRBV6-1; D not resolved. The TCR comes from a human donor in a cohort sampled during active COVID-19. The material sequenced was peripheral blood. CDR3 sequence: CASSDTYNQPQHF. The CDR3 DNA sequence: TGTGCCAGCAGTGACACTTACAATCAGCCCCAGCATTTT.